This T cell receptor (beta chain) was captured by sequencing in a study of T-cell memory formation after mild COVID-19. Study summary: Largely, TCR clusters stayed within a single donor.

One entry per CDR3 protein results from TCRdb running MiXCR on the 5' RACE reads. The sample holds around 430,000 distinct CDR3 sequences; roughly 15% are singletons and the top ten take roughly 21%. The CDR3 has 15 residues. The V gene lost 0 bases and the J gene lost 0 bases, with 9 bases spanning the gap. Germline V gives CDR1 DFQATT, CDR2 SNEGSKA (reference sequence). The source is a man younger than 35 who had mild COVID-19 (a few samples of this study predate the infection). Cell type and time point are not known. The rearrangement uses TRBV20-1 and TRBJ2-4, with D unclear. Sequencing input: PBMCs or a T cell subset sorted from them (not recorded which). The DNA for the CDR3 is TGCAGTGCTAGAGACCAGACAACAGCCAAAAACATTCAGTACTTC. Protein: CSARDQTTAKNIQYF.